The next 26 T cell receptor beta chains were all read from a single sample in a study of blood T cell repertoires in COVID-19. Profiled with immunoSEQ multiplex PCR; TCRdb holds only in-frame clones, not every one. The table records approximately 230,000 clones, 80% to 90% of them present only once. The material sequenced was peripheral blood. These receptor sequences come from a man aged 80 or over with acute or convalescent COVID-19.

The gene calls are TRBV3-1 (or the pseudogene TRBV3-2) and TRBJ1-1; D not certain. Per germline, CDR1 LGHDT and CDR2 YNNKEL (reference sequence). The CDR3 has 14 residues. Trimming shortened V by 4 bases and J by 3 bases, and 12 bases separated the two germline ends. This CDR3 reads CASSLAGGDTEAFF. The CDR3, as DNA: TGTGCCAGCAGCCTCGCAGGCGGGGACACTGAAGCTTTCTTT.

This rearrangement joins TRBV19 to TRBJ2-2, with 8 bases that match TRBD2. The V and J ends lost 3 bases and 5 bases, in that order; junction bases with no gene match: 11. The CDR3 is made up of 17 amino acids. In germline, CDR1 is LNHDA, CDR2 SQIVND (reference sequence). CDR3 protein: CASSILPASGRTGELFF. The CDR3 DNA reads as TGTGCCAGTAGTATCTTACCGGCGAGCGGGAGAACCGGGGAGCTGTTTTTT.

The chain uses TRBV2 and TRBJ1-1; no firm D call. CDR3 length: 14 amino acids. Germline V CDR1 and CDR2: SNHLY, FYNNEI. Trimming left V 3 bases short and J 4 bases short, with 12 bases between. The CDR3 region has the DNA TGTGCCAGCAGTGATTTGGCCCTTGGCACTGAAGCTTTCTTT. Its protein product is CASSDLALGTEAFF.

The chain couples TRBV28 to TRBJ2-7; 7 nucleotides line up with TRBD1. CDR3 length equals 13 residues. Trimming cost V 5 bases and J 6 bases; bases outside gene matches: 7. CDR1 MDHEN and CDR2 SYDVKM come from the germline V gene. The DNA of the CDR3 is TGTGCCAGCAGTCCGGCTCACAGGGGCGAGCAGTACTTC. This codes for CASSPAHRGEQYF.

This clone was detected only once. The V and J genes are TRBV2 and TRBJ2-7; D possibly corresponds to TRBD2 (6 bases). The CDR3 is 13 amino acids. Looked up from germline, CDR1 is SNHLY and CDR2 is FYNNEI. The V and J ends lost 4 bases and 1 base respectively, with 8 bases between them. CDR3 in DNA: TGTGCCAGCAGTGTCGGGAGTTCCTACGAGCAGTACTTC. It codes for CASSVGSSYEQYF.

The chain combines TRBV6-1 with TRBJ2-7; maybe TRBD1 (5 bases). The CDR3 has 16 residues. V was shortened by 2 bases and J by 3 bases, with 17 bases between the two germline ends. Germline CDR1 and CDR2: MNHNS and SASEGT. This CDR3 is CASSESLRQSIYEQYF. The CDR3, as DNA: TGTGCCAGCAGTGAAAGCTTGAGACAGTCTATCTACGAGCAGTACTTC.

V usage is TRBV5-1 and J usage is TRBJ1-4; D unclear. CDR1 and CDR2 from the germline V gene are SGHRS and YFSETQ. The CDR3 runs 13 residues. Trimming took off 4 bases at V and 0 bases at J, with 4 bases between the two ends. CDR3 DNA: TGCGCCAGCAGCGAGGCAACTAATGAAAAACTGTTTTTT. This gives the protein CASSEATNEKLFF.

This sequence joins TRBV24-1 and TRBJ2-1; TRBD1 might be the D (6 bases). There are 16 residues in the CDR3. Trimming cost V 0 bases and J 3 bases, with 11 bases left between them. The V gene's germline CDR1 is KGHDR and CDR2 SFDVKD. CDR3 nucleotide sequence: TGTGCCACCAGTGATTTGCGAGGGGGAAACTACAATGAGCAGTTCTTC. The encoded protein is CATSDLRGGNYNEQFF.

This chain links TRBV7-9 with TRBJ2-1; 11 bases align to TRBD2. CDR1 and CDR2 (germline): SEHNR, FQNEAQ (reference sequence). This CDR3 has 16 amino acids. Trimming took 7 bases from V and 5 from J; bases not matched to a gene: 10. CDR3 DNA sequence: TGTGCCAGCACCACTAGCGGGAGTCCCCCCCACAATGAGCAGTTCTTC. It codes for CASTTSGSPPHNEQFF. Together with reference TRBV7-9 and TRBJ2-1, the CDR3 gives the full variable domain: DTGVSQNPRHKITKRGQNVTFRCDPISEHNRLYWYRQTLGQGPEFLTYFQNEAQLEKSRLLSDRFSAERPKGSFSTLEIQRTEQGDSAMYLCASTTSGSPPHNEQFFGPGTRLTVL.

The CDR3: CASSPGHPPEQFF. DNA of the CDR3: TGTGCCAGCTCACCAGGACACCCCCCTGAGCAGTTCTTC. The chain couples TRBV18 to TRBJ2-1, with D possibly TRBD1 on 5 matching bases. Between the trimmed V and J ends, which lost 2 bases and 9 bases, there was a span of 11 bases. The CDR3 totals 13 residues. CDR1 KGHSH and CDR2 LQKENI come from the germline V gene.

The gene calls are TRBV5-4 and TRBJ1-1; 8 nucleotides align to TRBD1. Germline V gives CDR1 SGHNT, CDR2 YYREEE (reference sequence). CDR3 length: 15 amino acids. V lost 3 bases to trimming and J lost 4 bases; unmatched junction nucleotides: 8. CDR3 nucleotide sequence: TGTGCCAGCAGCTACGACAGGGGCCGGGGCACTGAAGCTTTCTTT. Translating gives CASSYDRGRGTEAFF.

The rearrangement joins TRBV4-1 to TRBJ1-2, with D hard to call. This CDR3 is built from 18 residues. The germline V and J ends were trimmed by 0 bases and 4 bases, with 21 bases remaining between them. The germline CDR1 and CDR2 sequences are MGHRA and YSYEKL. The CDR3 DNA reads TGCGCCAGCAGCCAAGATTCAGCAGGAACAGCCTCTACCTATGGCTACACCTTC. This codes for CASSQDSAGTASTYGYTF.

V is TRBV7-8 and J is TRBJ1-2; D ambiguous. Germline V gives CDR1 SGHVS, CDR2 FQNEAQ. CDR3 length: 15 amino acids. V lost 6 bases, J lost 2 bases, and 16 bases lay in between. The CDR3 DNA is TGTGCCAGCAGTCTAACAACAGACCCCAACTATGGCTACACCTTC. Protein product: CASSLTTDPNYGYTF.

The chain has TRBV5-1 and TRBJ2-1; TRBD2 matches 7 bases. Germline lookup yields CDR1 SGHRS and CDR2 YFSETQ. This CDR3 is built from 15 residues. Trimming removed 4 bases from V and 0 bases from J; junction bases left unmatched: 4. The CDR3 nucleotides are TGCGCCAGCAGCCCCCCTAGCGGCTCCTACAATGAGCAGTTCTTC. This codes for CASSPPSGSYNEQFF.

The chain employs TRBV10-2 and TRBJ1-2; D unresolved. The V end was cut by 3 bases, the J end by 8 bases, with 7 bases between. CDR3 size: 11 residues. Germline V gene sequence: CDR1 WSHSY, CDR2 SAAADI. CDR3 in amino acids: CASSDQRGYTF. In DNA form, the CDR3 reads TGCGCCAGCAGTGATCAGAGGGGCTACACCTTC.

The chain links TRBV27 to TRBJ1-4, with no clear D. Deletions cut 5 bases from V and 4 bases from J, with 2 bases between. Germline CDR1 is MNHEY and CDR2 is SMNVEV (reference sequence). CDR3 length equals 11 residues. Here the CDR3 DNA reads TGTGCCAGCAGTCGTAATGAAAAACTGTTTTTT. The encoded protein is CASSRNEKLFF.

The rearrangement joins TRBV27 to TRBJ2-1, with 12 bases fitting TRBD2. This CDR3 contains 16 residues. CDR1 is MNHEY and CDR2 is SMNVEV in the germline V gene (reference sequence). The V segment lost 6 bases and the J segment 8 bases; nucleotides outside the gene matches: 11. CDR3 amino acids: CASSAPTSGGSYEQFF. The CDR3 region has the DNA TGTGCCAGCAGCGCCCCCACTAGCGGGGGGAGCTATGAGCAGTTCTTC.

The gene calls are TRBV18 and TRBJ2-2; 9 bases line up with TRBD2. CDR1 KGHSH and CDR2 LQKENI come from the germline V gene. Trimming took 3 bases from V and 1 from J; bases not matched to a gene: 3. The CDR3 has 16 amino acids. The chain's CDR3 is CASSPRLAENTGELFF. Written as DNA, the CDR3 is TGTGCCAGCTCACCGAGACTAGCGGAGAACACCGGGGAGCTGTTTTTT.

In DNA, the CDR3 is TGTGCCAGCAGCTTGCAAGCGGGAGCCTTCGGCTATGAGCAGTTCTTC. Its protein product is CASSLQAGAFGYEQFF. This chain links TRBV5-6 with TRBJ2-1; TRBD2 matches at 8 bases. Germline CDR1 and CDR2: SGHDT and YYEEEE. V was clipped by 1 base and J by 8 bases; unmatched bases: 11. This CDR3 has 16 residues.

The CDR3 region has the DNA TGCGCCAGCAGCTTGGAGATAGCGGGGGGGCTCCACGAGCAGTACTTC. Its translation is CASSLEIAGGLHEQYF. This chain links TRBV5-1 with TRBJ2-7, with 11 bases fitting TRBD2. The CDR3 is made up of 16 amino acids. Germline values: CDR1 SGHRS, CDR2 YFSETQ. J lost 5 bases, V lost 0 bases, and 7 bases had no gene match.

The chain uses TRBV9 and TRBJ1-4, with TRBD1 identical over 9 bases. This CDR3 contains 16 residues. Trimming took 0 bases from V and 8 from J; bases not matched to a gene: 8. The V gene's germline CDR1 is SGDLS and CDR2 YYNGEE. The CDR3 DNA follows: TGTGCCAGCAGCGTAGCACAGGGGGCTGATAACGAAAAACTGTTTTTT. Amino acid sequence: CASSVAQGADNEKLFF. Using reference TRBV9 and TRBJ1-4 for the parts outside the CDR3, the full variable domain is DSGVTQTPKHLITATGQRVTLRCSPRSGDLSVYWYQQSLDQGLQFLIQYYNGEERAKGNILERFSAQQFPDLHSELNLSSLELGDSALYFCASSVAQGADNEKLFFGSGTQLSVL.

The J gene is TRBJ1-2, the V gene TRBV5-1; weak D call: TRBD1 (6 bases). Deletions cut 0 bases from V and 4 bases from J, with 13 bases between. This CDR3 is built from 15 residues. The germline gives CDR1 SGHRS, CDR2 YFSETQ. This CDR3 reads CASSLASGGAYGYTF. The CDR3 region has the DNA TGCGCCAGCAGCTTGGCCAGCGGGGGGGCCTATGGCTACACCTTC.

This clone has just one count. The gene calls are TRBV5-1 and TRBJ2-1; 12 bases align to TRBD2. The CDR3 runs to 14 residues. The ends lost 3 bases at V and 6 bases at J; junction bases unmatched: 1. CDR1 is SGHRS, CDR2 YFSETQ, per germline. CDR3 sequence: CASSSTSGGNEQFF. The CDR3, as DNA: TGCGCCAGCAGCTCGACTAGCGGGGGCAATGAGCAGTTCTTC.

CDR3 region: CAISGSSGAITDTQYF. In nucleotides, the CDR3 is TGTGCCATCAGTGGCTCTAGCGGGGCGATCACAGATACGCAGTATTTT. V gene TRBV10-3 combines with J gene TRBJ2-3, with TRBD2 identical over 9 bases. In germline, CDR1 is ENHRY, CDR2 SYGVKD. CDR3 length: 16 amino acids. V gave up 4 bases and J gave up 2 bases; unmatched junction bases: 7.

This clone came up many times. The chain couples TRBV21-1 to TRBJ1-1. TRBV21-1 is given as a pseudogene. The CDR3 covers 15 residues. CDR3 region: CASSTWLGEDTEAFF. The CDR3 nucleotides read TGTGCCAGCAGCACCTGGTTAGGGGAGGACACTGAAGCTTTCTTT.

This chain connects TRBV21-1 to TRBJ2-1; whether TRBD2, the table's D call, matches the DNA was not checked. TRBV21-1 is a documented pseudogene. The CDR3 has 17 residues. Here the CDR3 reads CASSKAWKRADPNEQFF. DNA of the CDR3: TGTGCCAGCAGCAAAGCATGGAAGAGGGCAGATCCAAATGAGCAGTTCTTC.